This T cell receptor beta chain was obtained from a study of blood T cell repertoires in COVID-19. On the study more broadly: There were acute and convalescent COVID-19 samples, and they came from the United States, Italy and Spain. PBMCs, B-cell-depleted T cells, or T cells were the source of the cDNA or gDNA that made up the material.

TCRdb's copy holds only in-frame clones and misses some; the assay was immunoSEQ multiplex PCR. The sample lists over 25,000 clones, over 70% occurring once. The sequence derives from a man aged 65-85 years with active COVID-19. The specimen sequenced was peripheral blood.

The DNA of the CDR3 is TGTGCCAGCAGCGCTTTGGGGCCGTACGAGCAGTACTTC. It is translated as CASSALGPYEQYF. The chain has TRBV14 and TRBJ2-7, with a tentative D call TRBD1 (5 bases). V was clipped by 5 bases and J by 4 bases, with 12 bases between them. CDR1 is SGHDN and CDR2 is FVKESK in the germline V gene. CDR3 size: 13 residues.